These T cell receptor beta chains were read from a single sample in a study of blood T cell repertoires in COVID-19. TCRdb keeps only in-frame clones here, not all; method: immunoSEQ multiplex PCR. In the table there are around 300,000 clones, 75% to 90% of which are singletons. Sequenced input: PBMCs or T cells enriched from blood (not recorded which). The receptor set was obtained from a woman under 30 who had recovered from COVID-19. Each CDR3 is given with its conserved first and last residue. The D gene is left open where the match is weak.

d_gene	v_gene	j_gene	CDR3aa	CDR3nt
TRBD1	TRBV9	TRBJ1-2	CASSLDRGDGYTF	TGTGCCAGCAGCCTCGACAGGGGCGATGGCTACACCTTC
.	TRBV28	TRBJ2-1	CASSLAGGEQFF	TGTGCCAGCAGTTTAGCAGGGGGGGAGCAGTTCTTC
.	TRBV3-1/TRBV3-2	TRBJ2-5	CASSPIDRARWETQYF	TGTGCCAGCAGCCCGATAGACAGAGCCCGTTGGGAGACCCAGTACTTC
TRBD1	TRBV5-1	TRBJ1-1	CASKRQGQMNTEAFF	TGCGCCAGCAAAAGACAGGGTCAAATGAACACTGAAGCTTTCTTT
.	TRBV6-2/TRBV6-3	TRBJ1-5	CASSPPPHRANQPQHF	TGTGCCAGCAGCCCTCCCCCTCACAGGGCCAATCAGCCCCAGCATTTT
TRBD1	TRBV10-3	TRBJ1-2	CAISGYRGSYTF	TGTGCCATCAGTGGGTACAGGGGTAGCTACACCTTC
TRBD2	TRBV5-4	TRBJ2-3	CASSLSSGRDTQYF	TGTGCCAGCAGCTTGTCTAGCGGGCGAGATACGCAGTATTTT
TRBD1	TRBV28	TRBJ2-7	CASSSGQGVEEQYF	TGTGCCAGCAGTTCGGGACAGGGGGTAGAGGAGCAGTACTTC
.	TRBV6-5	TRBJ1-6	CASTRVPNSPLHF	TGTGCCAGCACCCGGGTCCCTAATTCACCCCTCCACTTT
.	TRBV7-9	TRBJ1-4	CASSLDREKLFF	TGTGCCAGCAGCTTAGATCGTGAAAAACTGTTTTTT
.	TRBV7-6	TRBJ2-1	CASSGGSGTFYNEQFF	TGTGCCAGCAGCGGGGGTAGCGGAACTTTCTACAATGAGCAGTTCTTC
TRBD2	TRBV7-6	TRBJ2-3	CASSLAGRSDTQYF	TGTGCCAGCAGCCTAGCGGGGAGGTCAGATACGCAGTATTTT
.	TRBV18	TRBJ1-5	CASSGGPNQPQHF	TGTGCCAGCTCAGGGGGCCCCAATCAGCCCCAGCATTTT
TRBD1	TRBV7-9	TRBJ1-2	CASSLGRGQDYGYTF	TGTGCCAGCAGCTTAGGTAGGGGGCAAGACTATGGCTACACCTTC
.	TRBV5-5	TRBJ2-5	CASSLGGLETQYF	TGTGCCAGCAGCCTGGGCGGGCTGGAGACCCAGTACTTC
.	TRBV20-1	TRBJ1-1	CSAPRVTEAFF	TGCAGTGCCCCTCGGGTCACTGAAGCTTTCTTT